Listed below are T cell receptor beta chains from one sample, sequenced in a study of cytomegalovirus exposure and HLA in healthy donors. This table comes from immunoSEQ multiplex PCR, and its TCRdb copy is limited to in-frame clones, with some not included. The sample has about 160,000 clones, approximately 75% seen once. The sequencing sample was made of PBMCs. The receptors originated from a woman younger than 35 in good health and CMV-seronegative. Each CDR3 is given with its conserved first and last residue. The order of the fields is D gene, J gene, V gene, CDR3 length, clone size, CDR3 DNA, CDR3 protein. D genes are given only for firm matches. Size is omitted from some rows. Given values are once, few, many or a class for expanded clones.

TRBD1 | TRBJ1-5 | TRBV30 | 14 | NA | TGTGCCTGGAGTGTACAAGGGGGCTATCAGCCCCAGCATTTT | CAWSVQGGYQPQHF
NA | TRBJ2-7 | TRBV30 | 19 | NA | TGTGCCTGGAGTGCCCTCGGCCAGCGTCCCTCAACCATGGTCTACGAGCAGTACTTC | CAWSALGQRPSTMVYEQYF
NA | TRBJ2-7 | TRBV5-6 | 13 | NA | TGTGCCAGCAGCTTGGACACCACCTACGAGCAGTACTTC | CASSLDTTYEQYF
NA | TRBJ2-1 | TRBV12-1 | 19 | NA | TGTGCCAGCAGCCCGACCGGGACTTTAGCGGGAGGGCCCTACAATGAGCAGTTCTTC | CASSPTGTLAGGPYNEQFF
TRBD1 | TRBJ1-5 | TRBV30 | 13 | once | TGTGCCTGGAGTGGACAGGGGGGTCAGCCCCAGCATTTT | CAWSGQGGQPQHF
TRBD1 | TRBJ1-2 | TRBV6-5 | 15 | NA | TGTGCCAGCAGTGTCAGGGACAGGGGGCTTCGTGGCTACACCTTC | CASSVRDRGLRGYTF
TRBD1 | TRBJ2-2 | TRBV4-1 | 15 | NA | TGCGCCAGCAGCGCCGGGACAGTAAAAACCGGGGAGCTGTTTTTT | CASSAGTVKTGELFF
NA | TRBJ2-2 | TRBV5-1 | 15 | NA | TGCGCCAGCAGCTTGGACCAGGGTGGGGACGGGGAGCTGTTTTTT | CASSLDQGGDGELFF
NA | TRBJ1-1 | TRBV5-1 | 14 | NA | TGCGCCAGCAGCTTGGGACACCCGAACACTGAAGCTTTCTTT | CASSLGHPNTEAFF
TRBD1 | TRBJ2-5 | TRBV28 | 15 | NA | TGTGCCAGCAGTTTCCCCGCCGGGACAGGGGGCCCGGCGTACTTC | CASSFPAGTGGPAYF
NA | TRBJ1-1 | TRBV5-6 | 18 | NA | TGTGCCAGCAGGTATCTCCTGGGAGGGTATATGGAGGACACTGAAGCTTTCTTT | CASRYLLGGYMEDTEAFF
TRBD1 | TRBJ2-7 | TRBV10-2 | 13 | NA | TGCGCCAGCCACGGGACAGGGGGCTACGAGCAGTACTTC | CASHGTGGYEQYF
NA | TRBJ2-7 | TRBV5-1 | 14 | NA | TGCGCCAGCAGCCTCGCAGGGGAGGGGGGAGAGCAGTACTTC | CASSLAGEGGEQYF
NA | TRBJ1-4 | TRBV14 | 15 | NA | TGTGCTAGCAGCCAAGACAACAGGAATAATGAAAAACTGTTTTTT | CASSQDNRNNEKLFF
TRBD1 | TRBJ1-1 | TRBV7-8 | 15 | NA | TGTGCCAGCAGTCGGACAGGGGCGCCGAACACTGAAGCTTTCTTT | CASSRTGAPNTEAFF
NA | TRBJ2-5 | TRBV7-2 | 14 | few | TGTGCCAGCAGCGAAGGACATCTCCAAGAGACCCAGTACTTC | CASSEGHLQETQYF
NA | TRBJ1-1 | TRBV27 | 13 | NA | TGTGCCAGCAGTTTGATGGGCGACACTGAAGCTTTCTTT | CASSLMGDTEAFF
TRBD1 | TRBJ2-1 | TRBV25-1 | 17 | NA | TGTGCCAGCAGTGAAAGGATTAAGGGACAGGGGTACAATGAGCAGTTCTTC | CASSERIKGQGYNEQFF
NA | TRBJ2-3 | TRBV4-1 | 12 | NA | TGCGCCAGCAGCCAAGCGACAGATACGCAGTATTTT | CASSQATDTQYF
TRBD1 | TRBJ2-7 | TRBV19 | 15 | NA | TGTGCCAGTAGTATAGGGGACAGGGGGACCTACGAGCAGTACTTC | CASSIGDRGTYEQYF
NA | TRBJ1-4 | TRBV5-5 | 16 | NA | TGTGCCAGCAGCTTGGATTTCCCAGGATTTAATGAAAAACTGTTTTTT | CASSLDFPGFNEKLFF
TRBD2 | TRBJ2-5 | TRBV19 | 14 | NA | TGTGCCAGTAGTATAGGCGGGGGGCGTGAGACCCAGTACTTC | CASSIGGGRETQYF
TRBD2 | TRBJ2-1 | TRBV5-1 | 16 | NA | TGCGCCAGCAGCTTGCGGGCGGGAGGGCAGTACAATGAGCAGTTCTTC | CASSLRAGGQYNEQFF
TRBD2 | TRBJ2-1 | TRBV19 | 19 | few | TGTGCCAGTACACCCGAGGGGGGACTAGCGGGAAGCTCCTACAATGAGCAGTTCTTC | CASTPEGGLAGSSYNEQFF
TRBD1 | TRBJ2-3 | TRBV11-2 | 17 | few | TGTGCCAGCAGCTTAGGTCCGGGACAGGGGCTCACAGATACGCAGTATTTT | CASSLGPGQGLTDTQYF
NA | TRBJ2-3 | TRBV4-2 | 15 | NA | TGTGCCAGCAGCCAAGTCGACTTCCCCACAGATACGCAGTATTTT | CASSQVDFPTDTQYF
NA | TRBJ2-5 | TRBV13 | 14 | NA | TGTGCCAGCACCCCGGAGGGCGTAGGGGAGACCCAGTACTTC | CASTPEGVGETQYF
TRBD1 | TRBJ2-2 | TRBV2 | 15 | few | TGTGCCAGCAGTGGGAACAGGGGATGGTCCGGGGAGCTGTTTTTT | CASSGNRGWSGELFF
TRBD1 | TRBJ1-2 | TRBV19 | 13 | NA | TGTGCCAGTAGCGAAACAGGGGAGCGGGGCTACACCTTC | CASSETGERGYTF
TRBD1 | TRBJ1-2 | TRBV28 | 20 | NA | TGTGCCAGCAGTTCGCAGCCCAAGCCGCAGATAACAGGGGAGAACTATGGCTACACCTTC | CASSSQPKPQITGENYGYTF
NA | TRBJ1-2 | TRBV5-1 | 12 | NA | TGCGCCAGCAGCTTGAACTCCGGTGGCTACACCTTC | CASSLNSGGYTF
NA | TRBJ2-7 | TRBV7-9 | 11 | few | TGTGCCAGCAGCTTCGAGGAAGAGCAGTACTTC | CASSFEEEQYF
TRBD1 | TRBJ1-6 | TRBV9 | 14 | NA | TGTGCCAGCAGCGTAGGACAGGGGGATTCACCCCTCCACTTT | CASSVGQGDSPLHF
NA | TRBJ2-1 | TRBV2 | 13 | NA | TGTGCCACCCGGGGGAACCTCTACAATGAGCAGTTCTTC | CATRGNLYNEQFF
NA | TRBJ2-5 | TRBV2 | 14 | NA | TGTGCCAGCGGCTCCAGAGCGATCCAAGAGACCCAGTACTTC | CASGSRAIQETQYF
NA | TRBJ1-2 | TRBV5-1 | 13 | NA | TGCGCCAGCAGCTTGTCTGGGCCCGCTGGCTACACCTTC | CASSLSGPAGYTF
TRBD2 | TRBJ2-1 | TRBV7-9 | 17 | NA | TGTGCCAGCAGCTGGACTAGCGGGGGGGACTCCTACAATGAGCAGTTCTTC | CASSWTSGGDSYNEQFF